The entry below describes one TCR beta chain. Antigen specificity is unknown. This CDR3 has 15 amino acids. The germline V gene encodes CDR1 MNHEY and CDR2 SVGAGI. Trimming pared 5 bases from V and 7 bases from J, leaving 15 bases between. Assay: immunoSEQ multiplex PCR; the TCRdb copy retains only in-frame clones and omits some. The sample holds around 130,000 clones, 70% to 90% seen once. The sample is drawn from a study of T cell responses to AZD1222 COVID-19 vaccine. Whole-study results and caveats: White British donors predominated, females outnumbered males, and clonal diversity was possibly underestimated.

The material sequenced was peripheral blood, taken on day 0 of AZD1222 vaccination. The chain carries TRBV6-5 and TRBJ1-6; D is uncertain. The source of this sequence is an adult in good health. CDR3 sequence reads: CASSQPGSGNSPLHF. CDR3 bases: TGTGCCAGCAGTCAGCCTGGGTCCGGAAATTCACCCCTCCACTTT.